This paragraph covers one T cell receptor beta chain sequence. Its specificity is unknown. Germline V gene data show CDR1 as LNHDA and CDR2 as SQIVND (reference sequence). Trimming stripped 3 bases from V and 0 bases from J, with 12 bases between. The CDR3 covers 15 residues. The data stem from a study of OX40 agonist ivuxolimab in advanced cancers. Study as a whole: Patients treated during dose escalation were battling hepatocellular carcinoma, melanoma, renal cell or head and neck cancer. The dose-escalation cohort was roughly 84% male, with a mean age of around 54 years, ranging about 23 to 90.

Study-wide findings and caveats: The study observed clonal expansion of CD4+ and CD8+ blood T cells by week 6 at 0.1 to 3.0 mg/kg.

Sequenced by immunoSEQ multiplex PCR; TCRdb stores in-frame clones only, minus some. The sample holds approximately 77,000 clones; more than 80% are singletons and the top ten take roughly 4.9%. This specimen was CD4+ or CD8+ T cells sorted from blood, taken in a trial of the OX40 agonist ivuxolimab. The V gene is TRBV19, the J gene TRBJ2-7; D tentatively reads TRBD1 or TRBD2 (5 bases each). The receptor's source is an adult with an advanced solid tumor such as melanoma, head and neck, liver or kidney cancer. CDR3 protein: CASSISRDPSYEQYF. The CDR3 DNA sequence: TGTGCCAGTAGTATCTCCAGGGACCCCTCCTACGAGCAGTACTTC.